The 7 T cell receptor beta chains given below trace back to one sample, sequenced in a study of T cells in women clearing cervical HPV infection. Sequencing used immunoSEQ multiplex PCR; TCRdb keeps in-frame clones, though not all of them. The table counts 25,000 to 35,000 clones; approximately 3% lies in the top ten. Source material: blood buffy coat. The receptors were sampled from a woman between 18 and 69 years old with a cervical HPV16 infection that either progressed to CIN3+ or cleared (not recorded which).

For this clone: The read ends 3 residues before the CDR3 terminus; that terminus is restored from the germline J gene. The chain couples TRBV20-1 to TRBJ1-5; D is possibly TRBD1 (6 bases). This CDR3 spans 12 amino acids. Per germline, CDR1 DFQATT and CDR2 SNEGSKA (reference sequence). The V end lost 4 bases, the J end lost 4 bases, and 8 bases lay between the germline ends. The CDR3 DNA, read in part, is TGCAGTGCTACCAGGGGAAATCAGCCC. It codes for CSATRGNQP. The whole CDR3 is CSATRGNQPQHF.

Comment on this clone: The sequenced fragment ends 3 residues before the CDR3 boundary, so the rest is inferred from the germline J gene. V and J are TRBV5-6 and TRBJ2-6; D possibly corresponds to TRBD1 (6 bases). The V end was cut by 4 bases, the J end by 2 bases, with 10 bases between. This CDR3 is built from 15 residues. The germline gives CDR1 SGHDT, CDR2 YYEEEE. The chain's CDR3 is CASSLGGPGANVLTF. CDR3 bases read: TGTGCCAGCAGCCTTGGGGGCCCTGGGGCCAACGTC.

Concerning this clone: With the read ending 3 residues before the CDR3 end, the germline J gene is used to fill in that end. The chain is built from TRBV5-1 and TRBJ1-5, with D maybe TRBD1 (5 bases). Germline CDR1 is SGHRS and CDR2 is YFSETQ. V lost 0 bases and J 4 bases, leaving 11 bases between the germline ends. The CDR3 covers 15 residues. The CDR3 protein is CASSLDDSGNQPQHF. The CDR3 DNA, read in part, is TGCGCCAGCAGCTTGGATGACAGTGGGAATCAGCCC.

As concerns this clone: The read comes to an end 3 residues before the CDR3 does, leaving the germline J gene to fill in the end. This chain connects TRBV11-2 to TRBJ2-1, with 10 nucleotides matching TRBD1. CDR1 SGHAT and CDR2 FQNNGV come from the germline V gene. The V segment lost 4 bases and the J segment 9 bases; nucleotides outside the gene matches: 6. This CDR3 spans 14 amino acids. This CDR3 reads CASSWGQGRPEQFF. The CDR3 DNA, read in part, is TGTGCCAGCAGCTGGGGACAGGGGAGGCCTGAG.

The CDR3 region is CASRGQGPLETQYF. The covered CDR3 bases are TGTGCCAGCAGGGGACAGGGTCCTTTGGAGACC. V gene TRBV7-8 combines with J gene TRBJ2-5; 9 positions agree with TRBD1. The read terminates 3 residues before the CDR3 end, so the remaining end is supplied by the germline J gene. J gave up 5 bases and V 6 bases, and 7 bases lay outside the gene matches. The germline CDR1 and CDR2 sequences are SGHVS and FQNEAQ. CDR3 length: 14 residues.

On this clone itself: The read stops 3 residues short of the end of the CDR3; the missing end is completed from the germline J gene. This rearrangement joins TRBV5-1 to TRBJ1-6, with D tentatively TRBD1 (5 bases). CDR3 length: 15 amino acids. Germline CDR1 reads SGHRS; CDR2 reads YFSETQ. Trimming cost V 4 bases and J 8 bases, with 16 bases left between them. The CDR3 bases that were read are TGCGCCAGCAGCCTAGCGGTTAGGGGTTATTCACCC. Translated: CASSLAVRGYSP. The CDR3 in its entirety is CASSLAVRGYSPLHF.

CDR3 sequence reads: CATSAVGQGTSEQFF. The sequenced CDR3 bases are TGTGCCACCAGTGCAGTGGGACAGGGGACTAGTGAG. The V gene is TRBV24-1, the J gene TRBJ2-1, with 10 bases fitting TRBD1. The read ends 3 residues shy of where the CDR3 ends; the end is completed using the germline J gene. After removal of 5 bases from V and 9 bases from J, the junction contained 9 bases not matched to a gene. Germline assignment: CDR1 KGHDR and CDR2 SFDVKD. CDR3 size: 15 residues.